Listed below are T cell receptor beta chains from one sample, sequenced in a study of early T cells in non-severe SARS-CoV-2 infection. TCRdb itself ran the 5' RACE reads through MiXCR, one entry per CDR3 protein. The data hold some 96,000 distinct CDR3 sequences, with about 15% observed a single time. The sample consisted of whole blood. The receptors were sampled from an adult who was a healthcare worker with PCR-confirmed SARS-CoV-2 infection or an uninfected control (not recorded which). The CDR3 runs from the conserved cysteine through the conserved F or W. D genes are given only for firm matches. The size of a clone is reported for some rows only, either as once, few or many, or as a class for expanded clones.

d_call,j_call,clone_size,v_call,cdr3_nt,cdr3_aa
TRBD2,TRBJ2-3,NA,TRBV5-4,TGTGCCAGCAGCTTGGGACTAGCGAGCACAGATACGCAGTATTTT,CASSLGLASTDTQYF
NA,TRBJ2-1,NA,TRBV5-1,TGCGCCAGCCACACAGGGCCCTACAATGAGCAGTTCTTC,CASHTGPYNEQFF
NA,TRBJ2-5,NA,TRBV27,TGTGCCAGCGGTCTATACAGGGAGACCCAGTACTTC,CASGLYRETQYF
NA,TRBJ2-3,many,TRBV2,TGTGCCACCCGACAGGCTGTAGATACGCAGTATTTT,CATRQAVDTQYF
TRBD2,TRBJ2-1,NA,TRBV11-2,TGTGCCAGCAGAACACCTCGCATTGCGGGAGGGCCAAGCAATGAGCAGTTCTTC,CASRTPRIAGGPSNEQFF
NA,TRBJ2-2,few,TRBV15,TGTGCCACCAGCAGAGCCTCAGACGGCACCGGGGAGCTGTTTTTT,CATSRASDGTGELFF
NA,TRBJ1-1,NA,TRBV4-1,TGCGCCAGCAGCCAAGCCGGGGTGTACACTGAAGCTTTCTTT,CASSQAGVYTEAFF
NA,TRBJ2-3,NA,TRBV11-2,TGTGCCAGCAGCTTAGGACGGAGGGGCACAGATACGCAGTATTTT,CASSLGRRGTDTQYF
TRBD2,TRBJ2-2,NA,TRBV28,TGTGCCAGCAGTTTTAATAGCGGGAGGTCCGGGGAGCTGTTTTTT,CASSFNSGRSGELFF
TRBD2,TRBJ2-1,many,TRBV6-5,TGTGCCAGCAGTTTTAGCGGGAGGGCAGGCAATGAGCAGTTCTTC,CASSFSGRAGNEQFF
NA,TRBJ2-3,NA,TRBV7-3,TGTGCCAGCAGCTCTCAGGGGGGACGGACAGATACGCAGTATTTT,CASSSQGGRTDTQYF
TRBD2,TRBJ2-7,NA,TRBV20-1,TGCAGTGCCGGGGGGGCTGATTACGAGCAGTACTTC,CSAGGADYEQYF
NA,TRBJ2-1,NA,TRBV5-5,TGTGCCAGCTCCTACGTAATAAGCGGATACAATGAGCAGTTCTTC,CASSYVISGYNEQFF
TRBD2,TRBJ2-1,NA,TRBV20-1,TGCAGTGCCACCACCTCCGGACTAGCGGGAGTTGAGCAGTTCTTC,CSATTSGLAGVEQFF
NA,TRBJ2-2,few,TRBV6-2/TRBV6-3,TGTGCCAGCCAGGGCGGGGACACCGGGGAGCTGTTTTTT,CASQGGDTGELFF
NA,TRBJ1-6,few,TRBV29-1,TGCAGCGTGGCTTGGGGAAGCGACTCACCCCTCCACTTT,CSVAWGSDSPLHF
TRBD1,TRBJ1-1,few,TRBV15,TGTGCCACCAGCCGAAAGACCGGGACAGGGAGTGGGACTGAAGCTTTCTTT,CATSRKTGTGSGTEAFF
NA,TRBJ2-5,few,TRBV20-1,TGCAGTGCTAGTACGGAGGAACCGGTCGCCCAGTACTTC,CSASTEEPVAQYF
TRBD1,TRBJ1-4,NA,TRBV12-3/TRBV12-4,TGTGCCAGCAGCCAGACAGGGAGAAGTGAAAAACTGTTTTTT,CASSQTGRSEKLFF
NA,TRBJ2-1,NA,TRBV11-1,TGTGCCAGCACCAACTACAATGAGCAGTTCTTC,CASTNYNEQFF
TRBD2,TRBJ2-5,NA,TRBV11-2,TGTGCCAGCAGCTCTCCCAGCGGGAGCTATAGGACCCAGTACTTC,CASSSPSGSYRTQYF
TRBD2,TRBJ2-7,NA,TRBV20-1,TGCAGTGCCTTTTTTTCTAGCGGGAGTTTAAGGGCCTACGAGCAGTACTTC,CSAFFSSGSLRAYEQYF
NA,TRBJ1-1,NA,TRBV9,TGTGCCAGCAGCGCCGACCCCCTGATGGACACTGAAGCTTTCTTT,CASSADPLMDTEAFF
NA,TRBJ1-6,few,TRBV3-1,TGTGCCAGCGGCAGCAAGGGGCGAAATTCACCCCTCCACTTT,CASGSKGRNSPLHF
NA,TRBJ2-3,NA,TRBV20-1,TGCAGTGGTTGGACAACAGATACGCAGTATTTT,CSGWTTDTQYF
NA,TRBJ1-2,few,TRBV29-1,TGCAGCGTCCGACCGCAGGGGTGGGAGTACACCTTC,CSVRPQGWEYTF
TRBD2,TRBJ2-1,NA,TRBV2,TGTGCCAGCGGAAATAGCGGGCAATACTACAATGAGCAGTTCTTC,CASGNSGQYYNEQFF
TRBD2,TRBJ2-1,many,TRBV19,TGTGCCAGTAGTCTCCCCCGGGGGAGCGGGAGCCCCAATGAGCAGTTCTTC,CASSLPRGSGSPNEQFF
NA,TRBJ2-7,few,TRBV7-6,TGTGCCAGCAGCCCCTTCGGAATCAATAGCGGCCCGAACTCCTACGAGCAGTACTTC,CASSPFGINSGPNSYEQYF
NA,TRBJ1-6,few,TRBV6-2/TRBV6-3,TGTGCCAGCACGAGCTCCTATAATTCACCCCTCCACTTT,CASTSSYNSPLHF
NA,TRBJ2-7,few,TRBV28,TGTGCCAGCGGTGCATCCGAGCAGTACTTC,CASGASEQYF
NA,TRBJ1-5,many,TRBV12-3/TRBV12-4,TGTGCCAGCAGTTTAGGCCGCACAGATCAGCCCCAGCATTTT,CASSLGRTDQPQHF
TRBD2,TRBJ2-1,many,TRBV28,TGTGCCAGCAACCCTAGCGGGAGTGACTACAATGAGCAGTTCTTC,CASNPSGSDYNEQFF
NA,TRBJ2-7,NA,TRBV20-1,TGCAGTGCCCCCCTCCACAGCTACGAGCAGTACTTC,CSAPLHSYEQYF
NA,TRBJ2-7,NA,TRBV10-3,TGTGCCACGCAGGGGTCATCCTACGAGCAGTACTTC,CATQGSSYEQYF
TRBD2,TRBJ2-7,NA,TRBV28,TGTGCCAGCAGTGTAAGCGGGAACAGCGAGCAGTACTTC,CASSVSGNSEQYF
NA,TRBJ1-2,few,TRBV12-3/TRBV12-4,TGTGCCAGCAGTTTAGATCGACGTGGCTACACCTTC,CASSLDRRGYTF
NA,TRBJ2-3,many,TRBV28,TGTGCCAGCAGTTTTCTCAGCGGTACAGATACGCAGTATTTT,CASSFLSGTDTQYF
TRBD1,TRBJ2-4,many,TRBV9,TGTGCCAGCAGCGTAGATCGACAGGGTCATCAGTACTTC,CASSVDRQGHQYF
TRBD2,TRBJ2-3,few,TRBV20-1,TGCAGTGCTAGAGATCTAACGGGAGGTTTCCAGACAGATACGCAGTATTTT,CSARDLTGGFQTDTQYF
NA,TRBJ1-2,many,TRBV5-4,TGTGCCGGGCGGGAGGACTATGGCTACACCTTC,CAGREDYGYTF
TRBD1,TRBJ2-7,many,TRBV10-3,TGTGCCATCAGTGAGGCATGGGACAGCTACGAGCAGTACTTC,CAISEAWDSYEQYF
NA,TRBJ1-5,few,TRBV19,TGTGCCAGTAGACCGGGGACCAATCAGCCCCAGCATTTT,CASRPGTNQPQHF
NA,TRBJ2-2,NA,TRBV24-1,TGTGCCATCGGAAACATATCGAACACCGGGGAGCTGTTTTTT,CAIGNISNTGELFF
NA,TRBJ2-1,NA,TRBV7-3,TGTGCCAGCAGTAATGACAATGAGCAGTTCTTC,CASSNDNEQFF
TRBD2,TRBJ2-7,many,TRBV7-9,TGTGCCAGCAGCTTGAGTGTTCTAGCGGGAGGTGAGCAGTACTTC,CASSLSVLAGGEQYF
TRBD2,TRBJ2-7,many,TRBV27,TGTGCCAGCAGTTTAACCGGGACTAGCCCCCACGAGCAGTACTTC,CASSLTGTSPHEQYF